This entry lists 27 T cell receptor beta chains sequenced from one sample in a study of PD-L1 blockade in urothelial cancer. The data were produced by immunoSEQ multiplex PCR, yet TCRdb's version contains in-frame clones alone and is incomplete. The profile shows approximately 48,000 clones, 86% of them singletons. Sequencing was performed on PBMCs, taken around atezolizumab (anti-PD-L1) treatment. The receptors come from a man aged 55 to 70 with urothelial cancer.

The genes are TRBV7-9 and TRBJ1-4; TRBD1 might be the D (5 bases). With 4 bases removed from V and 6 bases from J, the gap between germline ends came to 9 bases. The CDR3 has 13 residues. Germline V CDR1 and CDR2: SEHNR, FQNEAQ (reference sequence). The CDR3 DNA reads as TGTGCCAGCAGCTCCGGGACTTATGAAAAACTGTTTTTT. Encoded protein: CASSSGTYEKLFF.

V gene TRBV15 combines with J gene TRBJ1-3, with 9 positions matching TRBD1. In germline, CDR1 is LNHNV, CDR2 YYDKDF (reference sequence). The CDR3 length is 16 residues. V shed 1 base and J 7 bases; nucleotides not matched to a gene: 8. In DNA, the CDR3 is TGTGCCACCAGCAGAGGCCGGGACAGGGTATCGAACACCATATATTTT. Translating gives CATSRGRDRVSNTIYF.

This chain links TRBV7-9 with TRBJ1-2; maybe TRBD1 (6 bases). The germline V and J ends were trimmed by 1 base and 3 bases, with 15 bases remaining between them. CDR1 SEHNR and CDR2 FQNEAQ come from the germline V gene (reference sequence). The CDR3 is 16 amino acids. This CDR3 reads CASSLVPGEIDYGYTF. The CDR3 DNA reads TGTGCCAGCAGCTTAGTGCCAGGGGAAATTGACTATGGCTACACCTTC. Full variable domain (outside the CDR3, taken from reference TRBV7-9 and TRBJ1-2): DTGVSQNPRHKITKRGQNVTFRCDPISEHNRLYWYRQTLGQGPEFLTYFQNEAQLEKSRLLSDRFSAERPKGSFSTLEIQRTEQGDSAMYLCASSLVPGEIDYGYTFGSGTRLTVV.

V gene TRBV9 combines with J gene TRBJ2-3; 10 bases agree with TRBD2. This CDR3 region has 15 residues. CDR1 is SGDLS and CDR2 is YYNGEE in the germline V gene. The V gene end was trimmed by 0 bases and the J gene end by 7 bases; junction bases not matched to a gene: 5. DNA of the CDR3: TGTGCCAGCAGCGTAGGAACTAGCGGGGCGAATACGCAGTATTTT. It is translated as CASSVGTSGANTQYF.

CDR3 sequence (DNA): TGTGCCAGTAGGTCCCTACTAGCGGGAGGGTACAATGAGCAGTTCTTC. This codes for CASRSLLAGGYNEQFF. The chain has TRBV19 and TRBJ2-1, with 13 bases that match TRBD2. The length of the CDR3 is 16 residues. Germline lookup yields CDR1 LNHDA and CDR2 SQIVND (reference sequence). With 6 bases clipped from V and 4 bases from J, the junction kept 6 bases outside the gene matches.

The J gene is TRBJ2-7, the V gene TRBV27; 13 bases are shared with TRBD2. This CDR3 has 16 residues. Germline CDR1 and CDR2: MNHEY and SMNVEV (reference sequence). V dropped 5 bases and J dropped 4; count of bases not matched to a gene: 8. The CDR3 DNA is TGTGCCAGCAGTCCATCACTAGCGGGAGGGCTGTACGAGCAGTACTTC. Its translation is CASSPSLAGGLYEQYF.

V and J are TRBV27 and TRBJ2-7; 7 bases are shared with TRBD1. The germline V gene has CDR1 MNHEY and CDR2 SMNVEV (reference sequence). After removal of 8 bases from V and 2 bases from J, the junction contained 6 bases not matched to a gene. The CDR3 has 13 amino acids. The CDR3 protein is CASGDRNTYEQYF. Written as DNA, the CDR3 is TGTGCCAGCGGGGACAGAAACACCTACGAGCAGTACTTC.

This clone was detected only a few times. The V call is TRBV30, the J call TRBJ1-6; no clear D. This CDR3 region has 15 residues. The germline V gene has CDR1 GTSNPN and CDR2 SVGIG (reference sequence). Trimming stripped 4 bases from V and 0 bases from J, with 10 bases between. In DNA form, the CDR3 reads TGTGCCTGGACCCCTAGGATCTCCTATAATTCACCCCTCCACTTT. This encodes CAWTPRISYNSPLHF.

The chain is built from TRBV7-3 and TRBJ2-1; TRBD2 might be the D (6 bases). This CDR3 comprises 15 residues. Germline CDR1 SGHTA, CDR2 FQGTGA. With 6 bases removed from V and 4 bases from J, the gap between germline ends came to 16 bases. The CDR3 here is CASSRSRETYNEQFF. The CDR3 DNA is TGTGCCAGCAGTCGAAGTCGGGAGACTTACAATGAGCAGTTCTTC. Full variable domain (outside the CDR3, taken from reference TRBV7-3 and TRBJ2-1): GAGVSQTPSNKVTEKGKYVELRCDPISGHTALYWYRQSLGQGPEFLIYFQGTGAADDSGLPNDRFFAVRPEGSVSTLKIQRTERGDSAVYLCASSRSRETYNEQFFGPGTRLTVL.

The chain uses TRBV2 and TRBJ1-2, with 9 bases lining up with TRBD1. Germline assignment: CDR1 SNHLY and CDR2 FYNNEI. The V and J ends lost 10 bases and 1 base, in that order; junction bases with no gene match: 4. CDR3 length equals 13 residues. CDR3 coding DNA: TGTGCCATTCCGGACAGGGGTAACTATGGCTACACCTTC. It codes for CAIPDRGNYGYTF. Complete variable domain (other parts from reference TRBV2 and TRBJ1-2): EPEVTQTPSHQVTQMGQEVILRCVPISNHLYFYWYRQILGQKVEFLVSFYNNEISEKSEIFDDQFSVERPDGSNFTLKIRSTKLEDSAMYFCAIPDRGNYGYTFGSGTRLTVV.

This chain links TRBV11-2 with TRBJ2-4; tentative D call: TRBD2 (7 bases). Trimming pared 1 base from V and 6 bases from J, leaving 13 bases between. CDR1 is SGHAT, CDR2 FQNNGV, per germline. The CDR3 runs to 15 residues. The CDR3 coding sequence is TGTGCCAGCAGCTTAGTGGTGGGGGGGCGAAACATTCAGTACTTC. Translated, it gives CASSLVVGGRNIQYF.

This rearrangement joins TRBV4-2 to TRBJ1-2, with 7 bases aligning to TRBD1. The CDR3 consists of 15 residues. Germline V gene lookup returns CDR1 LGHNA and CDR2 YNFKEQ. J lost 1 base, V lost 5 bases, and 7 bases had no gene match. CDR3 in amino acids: CASSSTGVGNYGYTF. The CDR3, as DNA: TGTGCCAGCAGCTCCACAGGGGTGGGTAACTATGGCTACACCTTC.

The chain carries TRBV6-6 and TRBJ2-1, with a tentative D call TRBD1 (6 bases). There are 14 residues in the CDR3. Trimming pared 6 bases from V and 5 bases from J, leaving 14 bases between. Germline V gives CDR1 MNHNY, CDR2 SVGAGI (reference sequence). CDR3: CASSLQGRNNEQFF. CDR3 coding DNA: TGTGCCAGCAGCCTACAGGGACGGAACAATGAGCAGTTCTTC.

CDR3 DNA: TGTGCCTGGAGCAGGCCGGTAGGCTACACCTTC. Translation: CAWSRPVGYTF. V is TRBV30 and J is TRBJ1-2; D gene ambiguous. The CDR3 spans 11 residues. Trimming cost V 3 bases and J 8 bases, with 10 bases left between them. Per the germline V gene, CDR1 is GTSNPN and CDR2 is SVGIG (reference sequence). The whole variable domain, filled in from reference TRBV30 and TRBJ1-2, reads SQTIHQWPATLVQPVGSPLSLECTVEGTSNPNLYWYRQAAGRGLQLLFYSVGIGQISSEVPQNLSASRPQDRQFILSSKKLLLSDSGFYLCAWSRPVGYTFGSGTRLTVV.

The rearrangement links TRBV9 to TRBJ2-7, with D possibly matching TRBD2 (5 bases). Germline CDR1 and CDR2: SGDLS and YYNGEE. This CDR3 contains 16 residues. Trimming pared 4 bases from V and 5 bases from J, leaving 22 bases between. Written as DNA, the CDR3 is TGTGCCAGCAGCCGGCGGCGGATCGAGGGCTACCACGAGCAGTACTTC. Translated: CASSRRRIEGYHEQYF.

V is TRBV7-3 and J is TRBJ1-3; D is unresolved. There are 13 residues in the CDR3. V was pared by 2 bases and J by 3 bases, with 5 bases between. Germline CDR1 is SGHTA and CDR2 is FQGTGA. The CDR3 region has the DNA TGTGCCAGCAGCTTAGAGGGTGGAAACACCATATATTTT. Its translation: CASSLEGGNTIYF.

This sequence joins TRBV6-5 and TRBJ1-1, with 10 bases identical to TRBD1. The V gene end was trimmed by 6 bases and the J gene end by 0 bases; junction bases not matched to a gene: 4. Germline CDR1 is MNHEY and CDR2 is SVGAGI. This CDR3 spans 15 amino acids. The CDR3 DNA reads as TGTGCCAGCAGCAGGACAGGGGGATTGAACACTGAAGCTTTCTTT. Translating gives CASSRTGGLNTEAFF.

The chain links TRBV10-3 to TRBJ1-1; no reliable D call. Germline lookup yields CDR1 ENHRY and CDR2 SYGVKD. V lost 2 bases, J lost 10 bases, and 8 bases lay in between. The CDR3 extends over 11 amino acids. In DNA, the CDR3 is TGTGCCATCAGTGAGGCGGAGACAGCTTTCTTT. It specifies CAISEAETAFF.

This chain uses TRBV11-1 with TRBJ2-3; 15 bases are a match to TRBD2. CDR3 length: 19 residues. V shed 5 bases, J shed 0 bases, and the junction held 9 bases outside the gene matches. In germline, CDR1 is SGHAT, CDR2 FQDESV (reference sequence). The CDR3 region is CASSTRTSGGVESTDTQYF. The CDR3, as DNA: TGTGCCAGCAGCACGCGGACTAGCGGGGGGGTTGAAAGCACAGATACGCAGTATTTT.

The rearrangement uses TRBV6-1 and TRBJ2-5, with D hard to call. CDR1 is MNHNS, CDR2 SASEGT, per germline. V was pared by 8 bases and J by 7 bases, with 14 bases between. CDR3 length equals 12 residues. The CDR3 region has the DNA TGTGCCAGCGCGACCTACCGCGGGACCCAGTACTTC. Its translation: CASATYRGTQYF.

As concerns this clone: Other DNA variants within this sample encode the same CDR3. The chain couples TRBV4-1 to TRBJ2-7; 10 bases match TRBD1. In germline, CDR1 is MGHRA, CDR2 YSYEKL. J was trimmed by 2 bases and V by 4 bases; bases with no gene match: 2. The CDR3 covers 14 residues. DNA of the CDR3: TGCGCCAGCAGCCCGGGACAGGGGACCTACGAGCAGTACTTC. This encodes CASSPGQGTYEQYF.

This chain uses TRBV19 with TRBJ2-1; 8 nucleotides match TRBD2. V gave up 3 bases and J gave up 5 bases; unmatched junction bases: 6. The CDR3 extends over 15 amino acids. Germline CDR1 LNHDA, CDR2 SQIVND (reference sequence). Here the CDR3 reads CASSIGRGGHNEQFF. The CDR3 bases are TGTGCCAGTAGTATTGGCCGGGGGGGCCACAATGAGCAGTTCTTC.

CDR3 loop: CASSEQGGNTEAFF. CDR3 bases: TGTGCCAGCAGCGAACAAGGGGGGAACACTGAAGCTTTCTTT. This rearrangement joins TRBV7-3 to TRBJ1-1; D perhaps matches TRBD1 (6 bases). From germline, CDR1 is SGHTA and CDR2 FQGTGA. The CDR3 contains 14 residues. V gave up 5 bases and J gave up 1 base, with 11 bases separating them.

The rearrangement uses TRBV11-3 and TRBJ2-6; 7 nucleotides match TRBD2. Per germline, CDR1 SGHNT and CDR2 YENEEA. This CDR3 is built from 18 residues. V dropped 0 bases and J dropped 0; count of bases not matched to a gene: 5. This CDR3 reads CASSLDSSGGSGANVLTF. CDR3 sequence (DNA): TGTGCCAGCAGCTTAGATAGTTCGGGGGGCTCTGGGGCCAACGTCCTGACTTTC. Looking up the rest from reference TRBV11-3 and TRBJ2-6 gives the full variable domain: EAGVVQSPRYKIIEKKQPVAFWCNPISGHNTLYWYLQNLGQGPELLIRYENEEAVDDSQLPKDRFSAERLKGVDSTLKIQPAELGDSAVYLCASSLDSSGGSGANVLTFGAGSRLTVL.

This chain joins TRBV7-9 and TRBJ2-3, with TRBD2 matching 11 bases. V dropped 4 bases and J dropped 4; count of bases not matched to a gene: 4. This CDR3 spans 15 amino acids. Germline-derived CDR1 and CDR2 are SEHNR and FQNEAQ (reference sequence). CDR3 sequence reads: CASSSTSGKADTQYF. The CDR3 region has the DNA TGTGCCAGCAGCTCGACTAGCGGGAAGGCAGATACGCAGTATTTT.

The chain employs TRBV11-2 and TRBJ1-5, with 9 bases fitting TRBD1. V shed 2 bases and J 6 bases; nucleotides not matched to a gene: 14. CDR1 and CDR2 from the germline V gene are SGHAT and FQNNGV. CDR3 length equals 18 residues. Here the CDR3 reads CASSLRGIGQGRTQPQHF. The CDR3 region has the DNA TGTGCCAGCAGCTTAAGGGGAATAGGACAGGGGAGGACTCAGCCCCAGCATTTT.

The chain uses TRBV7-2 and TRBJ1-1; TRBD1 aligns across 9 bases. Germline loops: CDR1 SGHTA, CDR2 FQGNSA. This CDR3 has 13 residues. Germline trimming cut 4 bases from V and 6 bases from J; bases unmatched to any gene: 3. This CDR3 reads CASSSTGGSEAFF. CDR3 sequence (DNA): TGTGCCAGCAGCTCAACAGGGGGCTCTGAAGCTTTCTTT. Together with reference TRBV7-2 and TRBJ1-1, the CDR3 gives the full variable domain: GAGVSQSPSNKVTEKGKDVELRCDPISGHTALYWYRQSLGQGLEFLIYFQGNSAPDKSGLPSDRFSAERTGGSVSTLTIQRTQQEDSAVYLCASSSTGGSEAFFGQGTRLTVV.